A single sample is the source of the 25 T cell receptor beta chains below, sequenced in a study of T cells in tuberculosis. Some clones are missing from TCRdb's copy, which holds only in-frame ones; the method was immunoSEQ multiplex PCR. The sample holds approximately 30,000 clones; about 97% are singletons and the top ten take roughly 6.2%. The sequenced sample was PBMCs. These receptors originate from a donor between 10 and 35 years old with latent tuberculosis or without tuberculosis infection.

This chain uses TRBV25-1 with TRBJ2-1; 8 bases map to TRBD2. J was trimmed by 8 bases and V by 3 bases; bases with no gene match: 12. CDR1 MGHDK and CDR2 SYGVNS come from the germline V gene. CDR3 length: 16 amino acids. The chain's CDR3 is CASSDSRGGRGDEQFF. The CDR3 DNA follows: TGTGCCAGCAGTGACTCTCGGGGGGGCCGAGGGGATGAGCAGTTCTTC.

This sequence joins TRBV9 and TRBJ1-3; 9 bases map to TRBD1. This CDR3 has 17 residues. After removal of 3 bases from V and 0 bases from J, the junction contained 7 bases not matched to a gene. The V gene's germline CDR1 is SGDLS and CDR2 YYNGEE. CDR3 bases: TGTGCCAGCAGCGAGGGACAGGGAAAGGCCTCTGGAAACACCATATATTTT. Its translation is CASSEGQGKASGNTIYF.

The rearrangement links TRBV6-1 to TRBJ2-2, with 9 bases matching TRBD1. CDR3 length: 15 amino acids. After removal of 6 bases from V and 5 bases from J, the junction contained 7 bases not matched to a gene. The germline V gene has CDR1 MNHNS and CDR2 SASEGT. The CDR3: CASRRRDRDTGELFF. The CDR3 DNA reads TGTGCCAGCAGACGCCGGGACAGGGATACCGGGGAGCTGTTTTTT.

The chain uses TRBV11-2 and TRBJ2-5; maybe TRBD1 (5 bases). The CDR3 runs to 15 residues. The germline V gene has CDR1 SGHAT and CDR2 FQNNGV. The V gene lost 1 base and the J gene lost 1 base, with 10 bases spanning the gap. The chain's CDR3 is CASSLAGHLQETQYF. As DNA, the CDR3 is TGTGCCAGCAGCTTAGCTGGACACCTCCAAGAGACCCAGTACTTC.

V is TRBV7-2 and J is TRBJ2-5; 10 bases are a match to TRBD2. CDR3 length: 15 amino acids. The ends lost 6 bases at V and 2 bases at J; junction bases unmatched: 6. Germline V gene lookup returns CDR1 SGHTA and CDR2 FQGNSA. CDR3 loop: CASRWSSGGQETQYF. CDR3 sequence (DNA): TGTGCCAGCAGGTGGTCTAGCGGGGGTCAAGAGACCCAGTACTTC.

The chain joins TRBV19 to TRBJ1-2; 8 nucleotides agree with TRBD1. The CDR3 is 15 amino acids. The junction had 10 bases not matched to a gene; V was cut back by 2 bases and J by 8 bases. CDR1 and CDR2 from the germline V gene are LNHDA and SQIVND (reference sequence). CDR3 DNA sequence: TGTGCCAGTAGTATAATGTTGGACAGGGTCAACGGCTACACCTTC. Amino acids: CASSIMLDRVNGYTF.

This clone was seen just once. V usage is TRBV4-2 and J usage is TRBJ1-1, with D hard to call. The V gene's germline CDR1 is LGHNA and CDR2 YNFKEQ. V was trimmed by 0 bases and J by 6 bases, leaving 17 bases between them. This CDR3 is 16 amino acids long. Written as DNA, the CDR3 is TGTGCCAGCAGCCAAGATGGAATCCGGGATTTGGCTGAAGCTTTCTTT. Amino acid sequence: CASSQDGIRDLAEAFF.

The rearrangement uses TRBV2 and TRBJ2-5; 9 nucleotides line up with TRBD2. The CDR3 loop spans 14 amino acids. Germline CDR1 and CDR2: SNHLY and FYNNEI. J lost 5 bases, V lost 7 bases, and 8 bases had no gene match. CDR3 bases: TGTGCCAGCAATGTAGGCGGGGGGGCCGAGACCCAGTACTTC. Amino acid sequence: CASNVGGGAETQYF.

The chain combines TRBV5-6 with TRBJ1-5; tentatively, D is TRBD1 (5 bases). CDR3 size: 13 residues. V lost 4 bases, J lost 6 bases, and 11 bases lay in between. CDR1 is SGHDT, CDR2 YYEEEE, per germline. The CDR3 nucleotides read TGTGCCAGCAGCCCCGGGAGGGGTCAGCCCCAGCATTTT. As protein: CASSPGRGQPQHF.

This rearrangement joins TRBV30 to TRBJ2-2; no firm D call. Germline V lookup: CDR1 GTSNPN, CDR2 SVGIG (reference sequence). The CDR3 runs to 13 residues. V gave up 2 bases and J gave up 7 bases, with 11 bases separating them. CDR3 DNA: TGTGCCTGGAGTAGAACAGAAGTCGGGGAGCTGTTTTTT. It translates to CAWSRTEVGELFF.

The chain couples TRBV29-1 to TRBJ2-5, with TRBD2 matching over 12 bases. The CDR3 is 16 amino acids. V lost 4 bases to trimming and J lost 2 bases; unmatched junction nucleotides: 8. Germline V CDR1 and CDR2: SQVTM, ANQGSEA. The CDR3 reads CSVAFASGGAQETQYF. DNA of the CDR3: TGCAGCGTTGCTTTCGCTAGCGGGGGGGCTCAAGAGACCCAGTACTTC.

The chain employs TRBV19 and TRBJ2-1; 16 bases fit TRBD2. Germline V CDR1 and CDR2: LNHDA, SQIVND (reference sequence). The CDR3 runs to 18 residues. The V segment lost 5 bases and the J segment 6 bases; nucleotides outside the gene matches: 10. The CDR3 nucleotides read TGTGCCAGTAGTCAGGGGGGACTAGCGGGAGGGCCAATCAATGAGCAGTTCTTC. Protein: CASSQGGLAGGPINEQFF.

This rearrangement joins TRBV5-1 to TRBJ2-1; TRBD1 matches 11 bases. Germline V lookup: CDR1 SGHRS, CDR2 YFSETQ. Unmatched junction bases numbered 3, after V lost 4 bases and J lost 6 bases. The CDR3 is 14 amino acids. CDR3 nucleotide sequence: TGCGCCAGCAGCGCCGGGACAGGGGGCAATGAGCAGTTCTTC. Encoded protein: CASSAGTGGNEQFF. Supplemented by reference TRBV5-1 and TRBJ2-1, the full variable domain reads KAGVTQTPRYLIKTRGQQVTLSCSPISGHRSVSWYQQTPGQGLQFLFEYFSETQRNKGNFPGRFSGRQFSNSRSEMNVSTLELGDSALYLCASSAGTGGNEQFFGPGTRLTVL.

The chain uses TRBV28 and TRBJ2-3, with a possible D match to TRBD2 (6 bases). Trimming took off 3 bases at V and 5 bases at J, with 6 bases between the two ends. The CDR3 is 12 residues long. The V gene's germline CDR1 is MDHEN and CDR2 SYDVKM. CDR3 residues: CASSLTRDTQYF. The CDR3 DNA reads TGTGCCAGCAGTTTGACTAGAGATACGCAGTATTTT.

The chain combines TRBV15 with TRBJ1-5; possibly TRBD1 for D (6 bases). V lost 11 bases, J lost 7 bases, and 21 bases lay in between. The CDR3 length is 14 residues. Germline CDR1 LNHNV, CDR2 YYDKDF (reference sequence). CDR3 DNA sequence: TGTGCCTCCCAGACAGGCGACGGCGGACAGCCCCAGCATTTT. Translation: CASQTGDGGQPQHF.

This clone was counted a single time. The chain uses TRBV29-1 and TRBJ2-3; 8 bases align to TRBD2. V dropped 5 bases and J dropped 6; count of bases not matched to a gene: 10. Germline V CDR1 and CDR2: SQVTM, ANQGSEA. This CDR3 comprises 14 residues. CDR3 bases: TGCAGCGTTCAGGAAGCGGGGGTGGAGGATACGCAGTATTTT. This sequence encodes CSVQEAGVEDTQYF.

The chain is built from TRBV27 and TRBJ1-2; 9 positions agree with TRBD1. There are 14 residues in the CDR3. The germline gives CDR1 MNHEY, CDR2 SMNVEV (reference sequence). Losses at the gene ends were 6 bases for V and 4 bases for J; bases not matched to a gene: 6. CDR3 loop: CASRELGQGYGYTF. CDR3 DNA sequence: TGTGCCAGCAGGGAACTGGGACAGGGCTATGGCTACACCTTC.

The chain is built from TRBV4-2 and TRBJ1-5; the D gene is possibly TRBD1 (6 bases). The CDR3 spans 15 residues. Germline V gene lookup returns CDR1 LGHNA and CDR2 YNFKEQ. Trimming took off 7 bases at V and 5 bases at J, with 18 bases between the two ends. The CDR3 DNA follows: TGTGCCAGCACCCCCAAGGGACAACCCTATCAGCCCCAGCATTTT. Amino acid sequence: CASTPKGQPYQPQHF.

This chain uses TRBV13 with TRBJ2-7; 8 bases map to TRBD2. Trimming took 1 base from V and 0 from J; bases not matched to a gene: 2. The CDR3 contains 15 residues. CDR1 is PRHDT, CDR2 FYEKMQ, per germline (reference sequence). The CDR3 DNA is TGTGCCAGCAGCTTAGCGGGAGGGAGCTCCTACGAGCAGTACTTC. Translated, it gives CASSLAGGSSYEQYF.

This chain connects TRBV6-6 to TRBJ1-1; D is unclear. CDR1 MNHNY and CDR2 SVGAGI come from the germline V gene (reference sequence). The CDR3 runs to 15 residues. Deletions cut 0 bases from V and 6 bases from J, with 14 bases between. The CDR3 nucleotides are TGTGCCAGCAGTTACTCGGGCTCCCAGGTCGCTGAAGCTTTCTTT. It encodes CASSYSGSQVAEAFF.

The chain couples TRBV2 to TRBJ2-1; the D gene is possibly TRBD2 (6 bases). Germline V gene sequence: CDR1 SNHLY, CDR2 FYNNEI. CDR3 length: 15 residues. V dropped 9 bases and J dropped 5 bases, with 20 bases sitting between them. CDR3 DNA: TGTGCCAGTAAACGGGACTCCCTAGACGACAATGAGCAGTTCTTC. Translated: CASKRDSLDDNEQFF.

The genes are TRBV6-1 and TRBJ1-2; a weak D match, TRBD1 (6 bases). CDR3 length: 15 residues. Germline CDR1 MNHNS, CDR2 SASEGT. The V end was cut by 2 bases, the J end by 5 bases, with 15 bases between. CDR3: CASSENPGVRYGYTF. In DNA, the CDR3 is TGTGCCAGCAGTGAAAACCCAGGGGTCCGTTATGGCTACACCTTC.

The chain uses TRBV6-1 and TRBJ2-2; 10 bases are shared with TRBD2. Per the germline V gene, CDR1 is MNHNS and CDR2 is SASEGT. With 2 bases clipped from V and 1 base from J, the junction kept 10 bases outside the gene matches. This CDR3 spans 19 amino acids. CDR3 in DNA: TGTGCCAGCAGTGAATCAATAGCGGGGGGACGTGAGAACACCGGGGAGCTGTTTTTT. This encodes CASSESIAGGRENTGELFF.

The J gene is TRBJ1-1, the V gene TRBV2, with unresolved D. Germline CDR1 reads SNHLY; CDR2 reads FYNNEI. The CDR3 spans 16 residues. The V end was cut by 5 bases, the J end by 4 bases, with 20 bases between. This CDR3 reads CASSFDKARRVTEAFF. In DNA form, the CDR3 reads TGTGCCAGCAGTTTTGACAAGGCTCGGCGGGTCACTGAAGCTTTCTTT.

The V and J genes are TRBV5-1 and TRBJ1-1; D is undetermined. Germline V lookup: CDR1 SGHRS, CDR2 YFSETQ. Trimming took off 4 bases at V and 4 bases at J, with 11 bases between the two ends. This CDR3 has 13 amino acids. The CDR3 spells CASSTNSGTEAFF. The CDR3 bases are TGCGCCAGCAGCACCAACTCTGGCACTGAAGCTTTCTTT. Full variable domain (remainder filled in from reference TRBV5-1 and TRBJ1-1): KAGVTQTPRYLIKTRGQQVTLSCSPISGHRSVSWYQQTPGQGLQFLFEYFSETQRNKGNFPGRFSGRQFSNSRSEMNVSTLELGDSALYLCASSTNSGTEAFFGQGTRLTVV.